The clone carrying this T cell receptor beta chain came up many times. These data belong to a study of blood T cells in healthy people across ages. For the second PCR, which ran for about 6 to 11 cycles, a sample-barcoded 5' primer and a J-beta primer mix were used. TCRdb redid the calling of the 5' RACE reads with MiXCR, one entry per CDR3 protein. The sample yields about 930,000 distinct CDR3 sequences, roughly 28% seen once. This sample also belongs to another study, concerning T cells of mothers and their children.

The source of this sequence is a woman between 40 and 55 years old in good health. The sample taken for sequencing was blood.

CDR3 nucleotides: TGTGCCAGCAGTTCGGGGCTGTCCTACGAGCAGTACTTC. Protein sequence: CASSSGLSYEQYF. The gene calls are TRBV12-3 or TRBV12-4 and TRBJ2-7; D may match TRBD1 or TRBD2 (5 bases each). This CDR3 is 13 amino acids long. The ends were cut back, 4 bases at V and 1 base at J, with 8 bases in the middle.